This T cell receptor beta chain was identified in a study of blood T cell repertoires in COVID-19. Study-wide context: Acute-phase and convalescent COVID-19 samples originated in the United States, Italy and Spain. PBMCs, B-cell-depleted T cells, or T cells provided the cDNA or gDNA that made up the material.

Allocation to cohorts depended on clinical history reported by the participants. In the original analysis: How many nucleated cells were present was estimated from reference gene primer amplification. The data were produced by immunoSEQ multiplex PCR, yet TCRdb's version contains in-frame clones alone and is incomplete. That table is the source of V, J and clone size, and D and trimming were worked out from the DNA. The top ten hold 14% to 15% of the sample, which has 230,000 or so clones, around 90% seen once. The CDR3 runs to 12 residues. This sequence joins TRBV21-1 and TRBJ2-5; the table's D call of TRBD2 was not tested on the DNA. TRBV21-1 is a pseudogene. The TCR comes from a woman in her 50s with acute COVID-19. Sequencing was carried out using PBMCs or T cells enriched from blood (not recorded which). This CDR3 is CASSAILETQYF. The DNA of the CDR3 is TGTGCCAGCAGCGCGATCCTGGAGACCCAGTACTTC.